Listed below are T cell receptor beta chains from one sample, sequenced in a study of cytomegalovirus exposure and HLA in healthy donors. Assay: immunoSEQ multiplex PCR; the TCRdb copy retains only in-frame clones and omits some. This table has about 150,000 clones, 70% to 80% appearing once. The source material was PBMCs. Receptor source: a man in his thirties or forties in good health and CMV-seronegative. CDR3s include the opening cysteine and the closing phenylalanine or tryptophan. The D gene is left open where the match is weak. Part of the rows lack a size; the others show once, few, many or a class for expanded clones.

d_gene	j_gene	abundance	v_gene	CDR3nt	CDR3aa
TRBD1	TRBJ1-1	-	TRBV18	TGTGCCAGCTCCGAACAGGGGGCTATCACTGAAGCTTTCTTT	CASSEQGAITEAFF
-	TRBJ1-5	once	TRBV6-5	TGTGCCAGCAGCCTACAGGGTAGCAATCAGCCCCAGCATTTT	CASSLQGSNQPQHF
TRBD1	TRBJ2-1	-	TRBV28	TGTGCCAGCAGTACACCATCCGGGACAGGGCCCAATGAGCAGTTCTTC	CASSTPSGTGPNEQFF
-	TRBJ1-4	-	TRBV9	TGTGCCAGCAGCGTAGGGGGGGGGAAGGCTAATGAAAAACTGTTTTTT	CASSVGGGKANEKLFF
-	TRBJ2-7	-	TRBV28	TGTGCCAGCAGGACCTGGACCGGACAGAGCTCCTACGAGCAGTACTTC	CASRTWTGQSSYEQYF
TRBD2	TRBJ2-1	-	TRBV28	TGTGCCAGCAGTCCAGCGGGAGCAGGTAGTGAGCAGTTCTTC	CASSPAGAGSEQFF
TRBD1	TRBJ1-5	-	TRBV11-2	TGTGCCAGCAGCGCGACAGGGGGTCAGCCCCAGCATTTT	CASSATGGQPQHF
-	TRBJ2-7	-	TRBV9	TGTGCCAGCAGCCCCTGGAGGGCTTTTCCCTACGAGCAGTACTTC	CASSPWRAFPYEQYF
-	TRBJ1-5	-	TRBV11-2	TGTGCCAGCAGCTTAGGTCGGAATCAGCCCCAGCATTTT	CASSLGRNQPQHF
TRBD1	TRBJ1-1	-	TRBV27	TGTGCCAGCAGTTCCGGACAGGGGTCGAACACTGAAGCTTTCTTT	CASSSGQGSNTEAFF
-	TRBJ2-7	-	TRBV11-1	TGTGCCAGCAGCTCACAGATTAGCTCCTACGAGCAGTACTTC	CASSSQISSYEQYF
-	TRBJ1-1	-	TRBV18	TGTGCCAGCTCACCGGGGGGACCGATGAACACTGAAGCTTTCTTT	CASSPGGPMNTEAFF
TRBD2	TRBJ2-5	-	TRBV5-1	TGCGCCAGCAGCTCCGCACTAGCGGGAGGGACCCAGTACTTC	CASSSALAGGTQYF
TRBD2	TRBJ2-3	-	TRBV4-1	TGCGCCAGCAGCCACCCCGCCCAGGGACTAGCGGGTCATCCCCGCCTTACAGATACGCAGTATTTT	CASSHPAQGLAGHPRLTDTQYF
-	TRBJ1-3	once	TRBV7-9	TGTGCCAGCAGCTTAGCGGGGGGTTTCGGAAACACCATATATTTT	CASSLAGGFGNTIYF
TRBD1	TRBJ1-2	-	TRBV19	TGTGCCAGTTGGGACAGGGGAAGTGGCTACACCTTC	CASWDRGSGYTF
-	TRBJ1-4	-	TRBV10-1	TGCGCCGGCCCCAGAGGGTCGAAGGCGTCTAATGAAAAACTGTTTTTT	CAGPRGSKASNEKLFF
-	TRBJ2-2	-	TRBV25-1	TGTGCCAGCAGTGAAGTAAACACCGGGGAGCTGTTTTTT	CASSEVNTGELFF
-	TRBJ1-4	-	TRBV28	TGTGCCAGCAGTTTTGGCGGTTCCCGGAGTGAAAAACTGTTTTTT	CASSFGGSRSEKLFF
-	TRBJ2-3	-	TRBV29-1	TGCAGCGTGCGGCAGTTTGAACTAGATACGCAGTATTTT	CSVRQFELDTQYF
-	TRBJ1-1	few	TRBV6-5	TGTGCCAGCCGATCGGAGGAGGGCACTGAAGCTTTCTTT	CASRSEEGTEAFF
-	TRBJ2-7	once	TRBV11-2	TGTGCCAGCAGCTTCGACAGCCACTACGAGCAGTACTTC	CASSFDSHYEQYF
-	TRBJ1-1	-	TRBV28	TGTGCCAGCAGTTTGAGCCTCCGTAAGAATGCTTTCTTT	CASSLSLRKNAFF
TRBD2	TRBJ2-5	-	TRBV19	TGTGCCGCCTCGGATGTGGGAGGGGAGACCCAGTACTTC	CAASDVGGETQYF
-	TRBJ2-1	-	TRBV30	TGTGCCTGGAGTCGGGGGTTTCGCAATGAGCAGTTCTTC	CAWSRGFRNEQFF
-	TRBJ2-6	few	TRBV7-9	TGTGCCAGCAGCTTAGGCTCGGGGAGAGGGGCCAACGTCCTGACTTTC	CASSLGSGRGANVLTF
-	TRBJ2-5	-	TRBV18	TGTGCCAGCTCACTTCTAGCTCACGAGACCCAGTACTTC	CASSLLAHETQYF
-	TRBJ1-1	-	TRBV9	TGTGCCAGCAGCGTCCCGACACCGAACACTGAAGCTTTCTTT	CASSVPTPNTEAFF
TRBD2	TRBJ2-7	-	TRBV7-2	TGTGCCAGCAGCCCCCAGAGCGGGAGTTCCTACGAGCAGTACTTC	CASSPQSGSSYEQYF
TRBD2	TRBJ2-7	-	TRBV7-9	TGTGCCAGCCGCTCCGCGGGGGTCTACGAGCAGTACTTC	CASRSAGVYEQYF
-	TRBJ2-7	few	TRBV4-3	TGCGCCAGCAGCCAAGGAATAGACTACGAGCAGTACTTC	CASSQGIDYEQYF
TRBD2	TRBJ2-1	-	TRBV5-1	TGCGCCAGCAGCTTTCGGACTAGTTTTGTCAATGAGCAGTTCTTC	CASSFRTSFVNEQFF
-	TRBJ2-7	-	TRBV29-1	TGCAGCGTTGTAACAGGACCGTATCCCTACGAGCAGTACTTC	CSVVTGPYPYEQYF
TRBD1	TRBJ1-5	-	TRBV7-8	TGTGCCAGCAGCTCCGGGACAGGGGGAAATCAGCCCCAGCATTTT	CASSSGTGGNQPQHF
-	TRBJ1-6	-	TRBV2	TGTGCCAGCAGTGAGCCCGGGGAAGATAATTCACCCCTCCACTTT	CASSEPGEDNSPLHF
TRBD2	TRBJ2-5	-	TRBV5-1	TGCGCCAGCAGCTGGGGGACTAGCGGACGAGAGGCCCAGTACTTC	CASSWGTSGREAQYF
-	TRBJ2-2	-	TRBV7-2	TGTGCCAGCAGCACGTTAACTAGTACCGGGGAGCTGTTTTTT	CASSTLTSTGELFF
-	TRBJ2-5	-	TRBV7-7	TGTGCTAGCAGCCCGGACAGTAATCAAGAGACCCAGTACTTC	CASSPDSNQETQYF
TRBD2	TRBJ2-1	-	TRBV5-1	TGCGCCAGCAGCAGGAGCGTAGGAACTAGCGGTTACTACAATGAGCAGTTCTTC	CASSRSVGTSGYYNEQFF
TRBD1	TRBJ1-2	-	TRBV7-9	TGTGCCAGCAGCTTCGGACAGGGGAACTATGGCTACACCTTC	CASSFGQGNYGYTF
-	TRBJ2-7	once	TRBV19	TGTGCCAGTAGCGATACGGGGTATAGGGACGAGCAGTACTTC	CASSDTGYRDEQYF
TRBD2	TRBJ2-5	-	TRBV4-2	TGTGCCAGCAGCCAAGATACTAGCGGGAGGGCCGGGGAGACCCAGTACTTC	CASSQDTSGRAGETQYF
-	TRBJ2-5	-	TRBV11-3	TGTGCCAGCAGCCCCCCAGGGGGGGAGACCCAGTACTTC	CASSPPGGETQYF
-	TRBJ1-4	-	TRBV28	TGTGCCAGCAAAGATGGGAGAAAACTGTTTTTT	CASKDGRKLFF
-	TRBJ2-1	few	TRBV6-5	TGTGCCAGCAGGGGCCTTTTACCCACCAATGAGCAGTTCTTC	CASRGLLPTNEQFF
-	TRBJ2-1	few	TRBV6-1	TGTGCCACTGGACTTGCTCCGGGTGAGCAGTTCTTC	CATGLAPGEQFF
TRBD1	TRBJ2-7	-	TRBV30	TGTGCCTGGAGTTGGACAGGGGAAAACGAGCAGTACTTC	CAWSWTGENEQYF
-	TRBJ2-7	-	TRBV6-5	TGTGCCAGCAGTTACTCGAGGGCGGTATCCTACGAGCAGTACTTC	CASSYSRAVSYEQYF
-	TRBJ2-1	-	TRBV7-2	TGTGCCAGCAGCTTAGTATGGGGAGATGAGCAGTTCTTC	CASSLVWGDEQFF
-	TRBJ2-7	-	TRBV6-5	TGTGCCAGCAGTTATTCCTCTTTCTACGAGCAGTACTTC	CASSYSSFYEQYF
-	TRBJ2-7	-	TRBV10-1	TGCGCCAGCAGTGTGTCCCCAGGGATCAACGAGCAGTACTTC	CASSVSPGINEQYF
-	TRBJ2-5	-	TRBV5-4	TGTGCCAGCAGCTTGGGCGGGCCACAAGAGACCCAGTACTTC	CASSLGGPQETQYF
TRBD1	TRBJ1-2	-	TRBV4-3	TGCGCCAGCAGCCAGGGGACAGGGGATGGCTACACCTTC	CASSQGTGDGYTF
TRBD2	TRBJ2-5	once	TRBV11-2	TGTGCCAGCAGCCCCGCGGGACTAGCGGGAGTAGAGACCCAGTACTTC	CASSPAGLAGVETQYF
TRBD2	TRBJ2-1	-	TRBV2	TGTGCCAGCATTGAAGGACTAGCGGACAATGAGCAGTTCTTC	CASIEGLADNEQFF
-	TRBJ2-7	-	TRBV27	TGTCCTAAAGCCCCAAAACAGGGTACCTACGAGCAGTACTTC	CPKAPKQGTYEQYF
-	TRBJ1-1	-	TRBV25-1	TGTGCCAGCCGGGACACCTTGAACACTGAAGCTTTCTTT	CASRDTLNTEAFF
-	TRBJ2-3	-	TRBV9	TGTGCCAGCAGCGTAGCGGGAGCAGATACGCAGTATTTT	CASSVAGADTQYF
TRBD2	TRBJ2-2	-	TRBV18	TGTGCCAGCTCACCGAGACTAGCGGTGAACACCGGGGAGCTGTTTTTT	CASSPRLAVNTGELFF
-	TRBJ1-1	-	TRBV29-1	TGCAGCGTTGAATCCGGAAAGCGGACTGAAGCTTTCTTT	CSVESGKRTEAFF